The sequence of this T cell receptor beta chain was determined in a study of cytomegalovirus exposure and HLA in healthy donors. V lost 0 bases and J lost 0; bases outside the gene matches: 6. Germline lookup yields CDR1 KGHSH and CDR2 LQKENI. The length of the CDR3 is 19 residues. The table lists this clone with a few counts. Its antigen is still unknown. Primers included in the PCR were 60 Vbeta and 13 Jbeta primers. Method: immunoSEQ multiplex PCR; TCRdb's copy keeps in-frame clones and lacks some. The profile shows about 160,000 clones, approximately 62% of them singletons. Study-level findings and limits: Previous analysis showed most TCR beta V segments were productive about 87% or about 30% of the time.

The TCR was taken from a man aged 45 to 65 in good health and CMV-seronegative. Sequences were obtained from PBMCs. The genes are TRBV18 and TRBJ1-3, with 12 bases fitting TRBD1. The CDR3 region has the DNA TGTGCCAGCTCACCACCTTGGGACAGGGGGCGAAGCTCTGGAAACACCATATATTTT. Encoded protein: CASSPPWDRGRSSGNTIYF. The full variable domain, in which reference TRBV18 and TRBJ1-3 provide the parts outside the CDR3, is NAGVMQNPRHLVRRRGQEARLRCSPMKGHSHVYWYRQLPEEGLKFMVYLQKENIIDESGMPKERFSAEFPKEGPSILRIQQVVRGDSAAYFCASSPPWDRGRSSGNTIYFGEGSWLTVV.